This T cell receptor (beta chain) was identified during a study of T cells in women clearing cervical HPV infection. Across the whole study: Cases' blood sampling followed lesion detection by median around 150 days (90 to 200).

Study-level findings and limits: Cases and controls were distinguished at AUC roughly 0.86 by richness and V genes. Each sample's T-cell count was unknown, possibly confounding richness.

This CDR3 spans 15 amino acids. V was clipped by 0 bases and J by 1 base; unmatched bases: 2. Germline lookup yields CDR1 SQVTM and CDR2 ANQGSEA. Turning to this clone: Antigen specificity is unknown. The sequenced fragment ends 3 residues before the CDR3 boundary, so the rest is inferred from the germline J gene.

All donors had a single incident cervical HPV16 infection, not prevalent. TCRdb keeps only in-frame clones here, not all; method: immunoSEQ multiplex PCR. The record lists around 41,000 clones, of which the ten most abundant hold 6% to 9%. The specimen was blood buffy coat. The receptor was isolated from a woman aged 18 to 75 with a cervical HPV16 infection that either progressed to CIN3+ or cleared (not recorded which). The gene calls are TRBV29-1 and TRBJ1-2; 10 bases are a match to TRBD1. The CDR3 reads CSVEDGDRGNYGYTF. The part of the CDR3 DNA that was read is TGCAGCGTTGAAGATGGGGACAGGGGTAACTATGGC. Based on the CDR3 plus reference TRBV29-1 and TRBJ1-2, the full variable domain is SAVISQKPSRDICQRGTSLTIQCQVDSQVTMMFWYRQQPGQSLTLIATANQGSEATYESGFVIDKFPISRPNLTFSTLTVSNMSPEDSSIYLCSVEDGDRGNYGYTFGSGTRLTVV.